This TCR beta chain appears in the sequencing data of a study of Graves' ophthalmopathy and Graves' hyperthyroidism. Regarding the study as a whole: Sensitivity of about 70% and specificity of approximately 72% were achieved by the model that predicted ophthalmopathy progression.

This clonotype was seen just once. The antigen is undetermined. Trimming removed 8 bases from V and 1 base from J, with 9 bases in between. The CDR3 sequence is 13 residues long. Germline values: CDR1 MNHEY, CDR2 SMNVEV (reference sequence). Scientists amplified the TCR beta CDR3 regions from RNA transcripts. Second-round multiplex PCR came after a first-round RT-PCR that employed HTBI primers. Each CDR3 protein gets one entry after TCRdb re-called the multiplex PCR reads with MiXCR. Counted here are some 390,000 distinct CDR3 sequences, around 18% occurring once; the ten biggest clones make up roughly 1.6%.

The sequenced material came from peripheral blood. The receptor was isolated from a woman aged 18-30 years with Graves' ophthalmopathy. The chain is built from TRBV27 and TRBJ1-5; D is unclear. CDR3 amino acids: CASGRESNQPQHF. In DNA form, the CDR3 reads TGTGCCAGCGGGAGGGAGAGCAATCAGCCCCAGCATTTT.